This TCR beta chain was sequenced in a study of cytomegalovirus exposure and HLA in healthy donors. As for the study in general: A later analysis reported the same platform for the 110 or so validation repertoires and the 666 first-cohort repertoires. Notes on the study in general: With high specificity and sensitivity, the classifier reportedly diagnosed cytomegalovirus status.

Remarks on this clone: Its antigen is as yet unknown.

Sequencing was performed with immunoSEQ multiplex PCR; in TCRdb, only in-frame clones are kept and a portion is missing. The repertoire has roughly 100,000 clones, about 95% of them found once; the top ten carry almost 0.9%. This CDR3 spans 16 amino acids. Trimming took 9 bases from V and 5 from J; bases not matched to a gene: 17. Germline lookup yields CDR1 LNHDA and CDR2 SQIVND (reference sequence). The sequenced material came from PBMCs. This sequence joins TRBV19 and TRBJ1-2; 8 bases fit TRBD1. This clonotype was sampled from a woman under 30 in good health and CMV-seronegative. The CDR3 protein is CASDKTGQGPRYGYTF. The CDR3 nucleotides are TGTGCCAGCGACAAGACCGGACAGGGACCGCGGTATGGCTACACCTTC.